The text below deals with one T cell receptor beta chain. Its matching antigen is unknown. Read coverage stops 3 residues before the CDR3 terminus; the germline J gene supplies the remainder. Sequenced by immunoSEQ multiplex PCR; TCRdb stores in-frame clones only, minus some. In total the sample includes about 28,000 clones, none of them seen once. Trimming at V came to 1 base and at J to 8 bases, leaving 6 bases not matched to a gene. The CDR3 has 15 amino acids. Looked up from germline, CDR1 is SGHVS and CDR2 is FNYEAQ. The sample is drawn from a study of T cell clonality in common variable immunodeficiency. Diagnosis required reduced IgG, IgA and/or IgM with specific antibody deficiency. Each donor provided roughly 5 to 8 ml of heparinized whole blood. Study results and caveats: CVID subjects shared fewer TCRbeta clones than healthy controls did. CVID patient heterogeneity limited repertoire-clinical complication correlations. Common variable immunodeficiency TCR beta sequences reportedly had fewer deletions and N-nucleotide insertions.

The chain couples TRBV7-6 to TRBJ1-4; TRBD1 aligns across 8 bases. Sample: peripheral blood mononuclear cells. The TCR originated in a human donor with common variable immunodeficiency. The CDR3 DNA, read in part, is TGTGCCAGCAGCTTAGGGACAGGGATGTGGGAAAAA. This gives the protein CASSLGTGMWEK. The whole CDR3 region reads CASSLGTGMWEKLFF.